This is a list of T cell receptor beta chains from one sample in a study of T-cell memory formation after mild COVID-19. TCRdb ran MiXCR on the 5' RACE reads and lists one entry per CDR3 protein. The sample includes 300,000 to 400,000 distinct CDR3 sequences, approximately 15% of them seen just once. The specimen sequenced was PBMCs or a T cell subset sorted from them (not recorded which). Source of these receptors: a man aged 18 to 30 who had mild COVID-19 (a few samples of this study predate the infection). Cell type and time point are not known. Each CDR3 is given with its conserved first and last residue. The order of the fields is J gene, D gene, V gene, clone size, CDR3 protein, CDR3 DNA. The D gene is left open where the match is weak. Rows may omit the clone size; those that give it use once, few, many or a size class.

>TRBJ2-7|.|TRBV5-1|many
CASSLEPDYYEQYF
TGCGCCAGCAGCTTGGAACCCGATTACTACGAGCAGTACTTC
>TRBJ1-5|TRBD1|TRBV20-1|many
CSAYGTGGQPQHF
TGCAGTGCTTACGGGACAGGGGGGCAGCCCCAGCATTTT
>TRBJ2-1|.|TRBV11-2|.
CASSFWGSDEQFF
TGTGCCAGCAGCTTTTGGGGCTCTGATGAGCAGTTCTTC
>TRBJ2-1|.|TRBV11-2|.
CASSFPWDNSYNEQFF
TGTGCCAGCAGCTTCCCTTGGGACAATTCCTACAATGAGCAGTTCTTC
>TRBJ1-1|.|TRBV5-4|.
CASSPPDSTPEAFF
TGTGCCAGCAGTCCGCCGGACAGTACCCCTGAAGCTTTCTTT
>TRBJ2-1|.|TRBV7-6|many
CASSLGVTPQSRQFF
TGTGCCAGCAGCTTAGGGGTGACACCACAGTCTAGGCAGTTCTTC
>TRBJ2-5|.|TRBV29-1|.
CSVDVGIKETQYF
TGCAGCGTTGATGTTGGGATAAAAGAGACCCAGTACTTC
>TRBJ2-1|.|TRBV2|.
CASSVLVGEGEQFF
TGTGCCAGCAGTGTTCTCGTGGGGGAAGGCGAGCAGTTCTTC
>TRBJ2-1|.|TRBV20-1|.
CSARTGGSYEQFF
TGCAGTGCCAGGACGGGGGGCTCGTATGAGCAGTTCTTC
>TRBJ2-1|TRBD2|TRBV20-1|few
CSATGRASGPGSYNEQFF
TGCAGTGCTACCGGGAGGGCTAGCGGGCCCGGCTCCTACAATGAGCAGTTCTTC
>TRBJ1-5|.|TRBV4-1|.
CASSRAGLGNQPQHF
TGCGCCAGCAGCCGGGCGGGACTCGGGAATCAGCCCCAGCATTTT
>TRBJ1-1|.|TRBV7-8|.
CASSTQRAGGHTEAFF
TGTGCCAGCAGCACACAGAGGGCCGGGGGTCACACTGAAGCTTTCTTT
>TRBJ2-2|TRBD1|TRBV6-5|.
CASSYRQGTGELFF
TGTGCCAGCAGTTACCGACAGGGCACCGGGGAGCTGTTTTTT
>TRBJ2-7|TRBD1|TRBV2|.
CANSSPGQGYEQYF
TGTGCCAACTCCTCCCCTGGACAGGGCTACGAGCAGTACTTC
>TRBJ2-7|.|TRBV5-1|.
CASSWQGQQTYEQYF
TGCGCCAGCAGCTGGCAAGGACAGCAAACCTACGAGCAGTACTTC
>TRBJ1-1|.|TRBV5-1|many
CASSLVPTAAEAFF
TGCGCCAGCAGCTTGGTCCCCACCGCGGCTGAAGCTTTCTTT
>TRBJ2-1|.|TRBV7-9|.
CASSLEGHEQFF
TGTGCCAGCAGCTTAGAAGGTCATGAGCAGTTCTTC
>TRBJ2-7|TRBD1|TRBV9|many
CASSRGTGVINEQYF
TGTGCCAGCAGCAGGGGGACAGGGGTAATCAACGAGCAGTACTTC
>TRBJ2-1|TRBD1|TRBV7-3|.
CASSRGQGFNEQFF
TGTGCCAGCAGCCGCGGACAGGGTTTCAATGAGCAGTTCTTC
>TRBJ1-1|TRBD1|TRBV7-9|.
CASSAPLGQGLNTEAFF
TGTGCCAGCAGCGCTCCATTAGGACAGGGGCTGAACACTGAAGCTTTCTTT
>TRBJ2-1|.|TRBV5-1|few
CASSLGGPREQFF
TGCGCCAGCAGCTTGGGAGGGCCCCGGGAGCAGTTCTTC
>TRBJ1-1|.|TRBV4-2|.
CASSQDNGAGAFF
TGTGCCAGCAGCCAAGATAATGGGGCGGGAGCTTTCTTT
>TRBJ1-4|.|TRBV6-5|.
CASSSGWTVEKLFF
TGTGCCAGCAGTTCGGGTTGGACAGTAGAAAAACTGTTTTTT
>TRBJ1-1|.|TRBV18|few
CASSFNGDNTEAFF
TGTGCCAGCTCATTCAATGGGGATAACACTGAAGCTTTCTTT
>TRBJ1-4|.|TRBV12-3/TRBV12-4|.
CASSKVEKLFF
TGTGCCAGCAGCAAGGTAGAAAAACTGTTTTTT
>TRBJ1-6|.|TRBV5-1|.
CASTTEFRSPLHF
TGCGCCAGCACGACAGAATTTCGTTCACCCCTCCACTTT
>TRBJ1-6|.|TRBV30|.
CAWILRGAVTNSPLHF
TGTGCCTGGATCCTCAGGGGCGCGGTAACCAATTCACCCCTCCACTTT
>TRBJ2-2|.|TRBV9|few
CASSATGSGELFF
TGTGCCAGCAGCGCCACAGGGTCCGGGGAGCTGTTTTTT
>TRBJ2-7|.|TRBV4-3|many
CASSQGRQYSYEQYF
TGCGCCAGCAGCCAAGGACGACAGTACTCCTACGAGCAGTACTTC
>TRBJ1-5|TRBD1|TRBV6-6|.
CASRLAPGQGNQPQHF
TGTGCCAGCAGACTCGCGCCGGGACAGGGGAATCAGCCCCAGCATTTT
>TRBJ2-1|.|TRBV29-1|few
CSVGGLQGFRNEQFF
TGCAGCGTGGGGGGTCTACAGGGTTTTAGAAATGAGCAGTTCTTC
>TRBJ2-1|.|TRBV20-1|many
CSAPDLKEDNEQFF
TGCAGTGCCCCGGACTTGAAGGAAGACAATGAGCAGTTCTTC
>TRBJ1-1|.|TRBV5-8|few
CASSRTDTEAFF
TGTGCCAGCAGCCGGACAGACACTGAAGCTTTCTTT
>TRBJ2-3|.|TRBV4-1|few
CASSQGGMRVLTDTQYF
TGCGCCAGCAGCCAAGGAGGGATGAGAGTGCTCACAGATACGCAGTATTTT
>TRBJ1-2|.|TRBV12-3/TRBV12-4|.
CANKQGRGYTF
TGTGCCAACAAACAGGGTCGTGGCTACACCTTC
>TRBJ1-6|.|TRBV6-5|few
CASSREARWSPLHF
TGTGCCAGCAGTCGAGAGGCCCGCTGGTCACCCCTCCACTTT
>TRBJ2-7|.|TRBV20-1|few
CSARGPGRRFYEQYF
TGCAGTGCTAGAGGCCCGGGACGCCGGTTCTACGAGCAGTACTTC
>TRBJ2-7|TRBD2|TRBV12-3/TRBV12-4|.
CASRTSGGSVYEQYF
TGTGCCAGTCGAACCTCGGGGGGTAGTGTATACGAGCAGTACTTC
>TRBJ2-7|TRBD1|TRBV20-1|.
CSVQQGAYEQYF
TGCAGTGTACAGCAGGGGGCCTACGAGCAGTACTTC
>TRBJ2-1|.|TRBV29-1|.
CSVEDLVRGNEQFF
TGCAGCGTTGAAGATCTTGTCAGGGGCAATGAGCAGTTCTTC
>TRBJ1-6|TRBD1|TRBV27|.
CASTMTGRAPLHF
TGTGCCAGCACCATGACAGGGAGAGCACCCCTCCACTTT
>TRBJ1-1|.|TRBV7-8|.
CASSWMTGPNTEAFF
TGTGCCAGCAGCTGGATGACAGGCCCGAACACTGAAGCTTTCTTT
>TRBJ2-7|TRBD2|TRBV3-1|few
CASSLGLAGDEQYF
TGTGCCAGCAGCCTAGGACTAGCGGGGGACGAGCAGTACTTC
>TRBJ2-4|.|TRBV7-8|few
CASSQDRRSGKNIQYF
TGTGCCAGCAGCCAAGACAGGAGGAGTGGCAAAAACATTCAGTACTTC
>TRBJ1-5|.|TRBV4-3|few
CASSQDFFGIRNQPQHF
TGCGCCAGCAGCCAAGATTTTTTCGGGATTCGCAATCAGCCCCAGCATTTT
>TRBJ1-5|TRBD1|TRBV5-4|few
CASSQGGEPQHF
TGTGCCAGCAGTCAGGGGGGTGAGCCCCAGCATTTT
>TRBJ1-1|.|TRBV7-2|few
CASSPEGLGLNTEAFF
TGTGCCAGCAGCCCTGAAGGGCTGGGCTTGAACACTGAAGCTTTCTTT
>TRBJ2-5|TRBD1|TRBV12-3/TRBV12-4|.
CASRQTGGVGTQYF
TGTGCCAGCAGGCAGACAGGGGGCGTTGGGACCCAGTACTTC
>TRBJ1-1|TRBD1|TRBV7-3|.
CASSLTSRGRTEAFF
TGTGCCAGCAGCTTAACGTCCAGGGGGCGAACTGAAGCTTTCTTT
>TRBJ1-3|.|TRBV4-3|many
CASSQGPGNTIYF
TGCGCCAGCAGCCAAGGTCCTGGAAACACCATATATTTT
>TRBJ2-3|.|TRBV4-1|few
CASSQAAGGTDTQYF
TGCGCCAGCAGCCAAGCCGCAGGGGGCACAGATACGCAGTATTTT
>TRBJ1-1|.|TRBV6-5|.
CASSYSTGLNTEAFF
TGTGCCAGCAGTTACTCTACGGGGTTGAACACTGAAGCTTTCTTT
>TRBJ2-7|.|TRBV12-3/TRBV12-4|.
CASSPVPGTYTVHEQYF
TGTGCCAGCAGTCCAGTACCCGGGACATATACGGTCCACGAGCAGTACTTC